The 31 T cell receptor beta chains below were found in one sample sequenced in a study of blood T cell repertoires in COVID-19. Using immunoSEQ multiplex PCR, the repertoire was profiled, and TCRdb retains in-frame clones only, with some absent. The table has about 210,000 clones, 85% seen once. The sequencing sample was made of peripheral blood. Receptors originate from a man aged 45-65 years with COVID-19, enrolled during active disease.

This clone was observed a single time. V usage is TRBV7-8 and J usage is TRBJ1-5; D is undetermined. The germline V gene encodes CDR1 SGHVS and CDR2 FQNEAQ. The V and J ends lost 1 base and 2 bases respectively, with 9 bases between them. The CDR3 sequence is 15 residues long. The DNA of the CDR3 is TGTGCCAGCAGCTTAGGGCGCGGAGGCAATCAGCCCCAGCATTTT. Its protein product is CASSLGRGGNQPQHF.

This clone was recorded only once. The chain employs TRBV3-1 (or the pseudogene TRBV3-2) and TRBJ1-6; D may be TRBD1 (6 bases). The CDR3 is made up of 15 amino acids. The V end lost 1 base, the J end lost 8 bases, and 12 bases lay between the germline ends. Looked up from germline, CDR1 is LGHDT and CDR2 is YNNKEL (reference sequence). The CDR3 DNA sequence: TGTGCCAGCAGCCAAGTAACAGGGTGGGATTCACCCCTCCACTTT. It is translated as CASSQVTGWDSPLHF.

The chain is built from TRBV5-7 and TRBJ2-1, with TRBD2 identical over 8 bases. TRBV5-7 is assigned to the ORF class and has an uncertain function. This CDR3 contains 16 residues. After removal of 2 bases from V and 6 bases from J, the junction contained 10 bases not matched to a gene. The CDR3 DNA sequence: TGTGCCAGCAGCTTCTTAATAACCGGGACTAGCAATGAGCAGTTCTTC. It translates to CASSFLITGTSNEQFF.

This sequence joins TRBV15 and TRBJ2-1; D remains ambiguous. Trimming left V 0 bases short and J 2 bases short, with 5 bases between. CDR1 is LNHNV and CDR2 is YYDKDF in the germline V gene (reference sequence). The CDR3 runs 14 residues. DNA for the CDR3: TGTGCCACCAGCAGAGATCGCGCCTACAATGAGCAGTTCTTC. This encodes CATSRDRAYNEQFF.

The CDR3 region is CASSFRQGQGYEQYF. Written as DNA, the CDR3 is TGTGCCAGCAGCTTTCGACAGGGACAAGGGTACGAGCAGTACTTC. The chain carries TRBV7-2 and TRBJ2-7; TRBD1 matches at 7 bases. The germline gives CDR1 SGHTA, CDR2 FQGNSA. This CDR3 region has 15 residues. Trimming cost V 3 bases and J 4 bases; bases outside gene matches: 9.

This chain uses TRBV6-5 with TRBJ2-3, with D tentatively TRBD1 (5 bases). Germline CDR1 is MNHEY and CDR2 is SVGAGI. V was cut by 0 bases and J by 4 bases, with 14 bases left in between. CDR3 length: 16 amino acids. CDR3 in DNA: TGTGCCAGCAGTTACTCCCCACCAGGGTTTGCAGATACGCAGTATTTT. Its protein product is CASSYSPPGFADTQYF.

V and J are TRBV5-1 and TRBJ2-4; TRBD2 matches 11 bases. CDR3 length equals 15 residues. Germline V lookup: CDR1 SGHRS, CDR2 YFSETQ. With 3 bases clipped from V and 9 bases from J, the junction kept 8 bases outside the gene matches. The CDR3 here is CASSWGTSGTSIQYF. The CDR3 DNA reads as TGCGCCAGCAGCTGGGGGACTAGCGGCACGAGCATTCAGTACTTC.

The chain links TRBV5-1 to TRBJ1-6; D ambiguous. CDR3 length equals 14 residues. Looked up from germline, CDR1 is SGHRS and CDR2 is YFSETQ. Trimming took 0 bases from V and 7 from J, leaving 8 bases between them. CDR3 sequence: CASSLGRMNSPLHF. Written as DNA, the CDR3 is TGCGCCAGCAGCTTGGGGCGGATGAATTCACCCCTCCACTTT.

V gene TRBV27 combines with J gene TRBJ1-2, with D tentatively TRBD1 (5 bases). The ends were cut back, 5 bases at V and 6 bases at J, with 22 bases in the middle. The germline V gene encodes CDR1 MNHEY and CDR2 SMNVEV (reference sequence). The CDR3 has 16 amino acids. CDR3 nucleotides: TGTGCCAGCAGTCCCATGTTTGGGGGGGTGCACCATGGCTACACCTTC. Translation gives CASSPMFGGVHHGYTF.

This chain links TRBV6-1 with TRBJ1-4, with D perhaps matching TRBD1 (6 bases). The V end lost 3 bases, the J end lost 0 bases, and 11 bases lay between the germline ends. In germline, CDR1 is MNHNS, CDR2 SASEGT. CDR3 length: 16 amino acids. CDR3 sequence (DNA): TGTGCCAGCAGTGACAGGGGCCCCGCAACTAATGAAAAACTGTTTTTT. Encoded protein: CASSDRGPATNEKLFF.

This sequence joins TRBV10-3 and TRBJ1-5; D ambiguous. The CDR3 has 12 residues. The V gene lost 2 bases and the J gene lost 6 bases, with 5 bases spanning the gap. Per germline, CDR1 ENHRY and CDR2 SYGVKD. The CDR3 protein is CAISEAPQPQHF. Here the CDR3 DNA reads TGTGCCATCAGTGAGGCGCCTCAGCCCCAGCATTTT.

The V call is TRBV6-5, the J call TRBJ1-1; D is undetermined. The V and J ends lost 7 bases and 6 bases respectively, with 6 bases between them. CDR3 length equals 10 residues. CDR1 and CDR2 (germline): MNHEY, SVGAGI. The CDR3 here is CASKTSEAFF. CDR3 in DNA: TGTGCCAGCAAGACATCTGAAGCTTTCTTT.

Written as DNA, the CDR3 is TGCGCCAGCAGCGTCGTCGGGAGGGGCCACACAGATACGCAGTATTTT. Translated, it gives CASSVVGRGHTDTQYF. The chain uses TRBV5-1 and TRBJ2-3; 8 nucleotides match TRBD2. V was pared by 4 bases and J by 2 bases, with 9 bases of the junction left unmatched. Germline-derived CDR1 and CDR2 are SGHRS and YFSETQ. CDR3 length equals 16 residues.

J is TRBJ1-1 and V is TRBV5-1; 12 bases are a match to TRBD1. The V and J ends lost 4 bases and 0 bases, in that order; junction bases with no gene match: 7. The CDR3 is 17 amino acids. The V gene's germline CDR1 is SGHRS and CDR2 YFSETQ. The CDR3 DNA is TGCGCCAGCAGCGTCGGGACAGGGGGCCCCGTGAACACTGAAGCTTTCTTT. Translating gives CASSVGTGGPVNTEAFF.

This clone was seen only once. This rearrangement joins TRBV30 to TRBJ2-3; tentative D call: TRBD1 (5 bases). This CDR3 comprises 13 residues. The V end lost 2 bases, the J end lost 4 bases, and 10 bases lay between the germline ends. Germline CDR1 reads GTSNPN; CDR2 reads SVGIG (reference sequence). The chain's CDR3 is CAWSRMGPDTQYF. CDR3 sequence (DNA): TGTGCCTGGAGTAGGATGGGGCCAGATACGCAGTATTTT.

The rearrangement links TRBV7-9 to TRBJ1-1, with 8 bases identical to TRBD1. V shed 3 bases and J 8 bases; nucleotides not matched to a gene: 2. Germline lookup yields CDR1 SEHNR and CDR2 FQNEAQ (reference sequence). CDR3 length: 12 residues. CDR3 protein: CASSFRTGEAFF. For the CDR3, the DNA is TGTGCCAGCAGCTTTCGGACAGGGGAAGCTTTCTTT.

The chain is built from TRBV18 and TRBJ2-7, with TRBD1 identical over 8 bases. The length of the CDR3 is 15 residues. Germline V gives CDR1 KGHSH, CDR2 LQKENI. V shed 0 bases, J shed 4 bases, and the junction held 5 bases outside the gene matches. CDR3 amino acids: CASSPPSGQGYEQYF. The CDR3 nucleotides are TGTGCCAGCTCACCACCGTCAGGACAGGGTTACGAGCAGTACTTC.

The chain employs TRBV19 and TRBJ2-7, with 7 bases that match TRBD1. The V gene's germline CDR1 is LNHDA and CDR2 SQIVND (reference sequence). The CDR3 consists of 16 residues. J gave up 4 bases and V 5 bases, and 14 bases lay outside the gene matches. The CDR3 bases are TGTGCCAGTAGTTCGGTCCCCGGGACAGAGCATTACGAGCAGTACTTC. Its translation is CASSSVPGTEHYEQYF.

This clone has only one observation. The chain joins TRBV6-6 to TRBJ1-6, with 8 bases identical to TRBD1. This CDR3 region has 16 residues. The V gene end was trimmed by 6 bases and the J gene end by 4 bases; junction bases not matched to a gene: 8. Germline CDR1 and CDR2: MNHNY and SVGAGI (reference sequence). CDR3 in amino acids: CASSSDRVSYNSPLHF. The CDR3 DNA is TGTGCCAGCAGCTCGGACAGGGTCTCTTATAATTCACCCCTCCACTTT.

The chain carries TRBV19 and TRBJ2-1; a weak D match, TRBD2 (7 bases). This CDR3 contains 15 residues. CDR1 is LNHDA, CDR2 SQIVND, per germline (reference sequence). The V end lost 3 bases, the J end lost 6 bases, and 15 bases lay between the germline ends. The chain's CDR3 is CASSMWGGAPNEQFF. CDR3 sequence (DNA): TGTGCCAGTAGTATGTGGGGGGGGGCCCCCAATGAGCAGTTCTTC.

The rearrangement links TRBV7-8 to TRBJ1-1, with D tentatively TRBD1 (5 bases). V was pared by 0 bases and J by 13 bases, with 12 bases between. The germline gives CDR1 SGHVS, CDR2 FQNEAQ. This CDR3 has 12 amino acids. Here the CDR3 DNA reads TGTGCCAGCAGCTTAGCGGGTGGAGGGGTTTTCTTT. Protein sequence: CASSLAGGGVFF.

V and J are TRBV9 and TRBJ2-3; maybe TRBD2 (5 bases). V gave up 0 bases and J gave up 5 bases, with 16 bases separating them. The CDR3 is made up of 16 amino acids. CDR1 is SGDLS, CDR2 YYNGEE, per germline. The CDR3 loop reads CASSVGVRGGQDTQYF. In DNA, the CDR3 is TGTGCCAGCAGCGTAGGGGTTCGAGGCGGGCAAGATACGCAGTATTTT.

The J gene is TRBJ1-2, the V gene TRBV11-1, with 7 bases aligning to TRBD1. This CDR3 is 13 amino acids long. V shed 5 bases, J shed 4 bases, and the junction held 4 bases outside the gene matches. Looked up from germline, CDR1 is SGHAT and CDR2 is FQDESV (reference sequence). CDR3: CASSAGQRYGYTF. As DNA, the CDR3 is TGTGCCAGCAGCGCGGGACAGCGCTATGGCTACACCTTC.

The chain combines TRBV7-3 with TRBJ2-3; a weak D match, TRBD2 (7 bases). The germline CDR1 and CDR2 sequences are SGHTA and FQGTGA. Trimming pared 2 bases from V and 5 bases from J, leaving 14 bases between. This CDR3 spans 15 amino acids. The CDR3 nucleotides are TGTGCCAGCAGCTTAGGGGGGGCCGCCGTAGATACGCAGTATTTT. Protein product: CASSLGGAAVDTQYF.

The CDR3 sequence: CASSQQTGAGNTIYF. CDR3 nucleotide sequence: TGCGCCAGCAGCCAACAGACAGGGGCTGGAAACACCATATATTTT. The chain couples TRBV4-3 to TRBJ1-3; 8 bases fit TRBD1. V gave up 2 bases and J gave up 2 bases; unmatched junction bases: 2. In germline, CDR1 is LGHNA, CDR2 YSLEER. CDR3 length: 15 amino acids.

The genes are TRBV24-1 and TRBJ2-7; TRBD1 matches 10 bases. CDR3 length: 15 residues. V shed 5 bases, J shed 4 bases, and the junction held 7 bases outside the gene matches. Germline loops: CDR1 KGHDR, CDR2 SFDVKD. The CDR3 reads CATSAPGQGRYEQYF. The CDR3 DNA sequence: TGTGCCACCAGTGCTCCGGGACAGGGGCGTTACGAGCAGTACTTC.

The V and J genes are TRBV7-2 and TRBJ2-2, with 7 nucleotides matching TRBD1. CDR1 and CDR2 (germline): SGHTA, FQGNSA. Trimming removed 7 bases from V and 0 bases from J; junction bases left unmatched: 8. CDR3 length: 16 residues. DNA for the CDR3: TGTGCCAGCAACTACAGGGGATCCGCGAACACCGGGGAGCTGTTTTTT. This encodes CASNYRGSANTGELFF.

The rearrangement links TRBV7-2 to TRBJ1-5, with 7 bases fitting TRBD1. The CDR3 loop spans 14 amino acids. Germline assignment: CDR1 SGHTA and CDR2 FQGNSA. V lost 1 base and J lost 7; bases outside the gene matches: 4. The CDR3 DNA sequence: TGTGCCAGCAGCTTAGTACAGGGACAGCAGCCCCAGCATTTT. Translation: CASSLVQGQQPQHF. Together with reference TRBV7-2 and TRBJ1-5, the CDR3 gives the full variable domain: GAGVSQSPSNKVTEKGKDVELRCDPISGHTALYWYRQSLGQGLEFLIYFQGNSAPDKSGLPSDRFSAERTGGSVSTLTIQRTQQEDSAVYLCASSLVQGQQPQHFGDGTRLSIL.

The table lists this clone with a count of one. This sequence joins TRBV30 and TRBJ1-3, with unresolved D. Trimming stripped 5 bases from V and 0 bases from J, with 14 bases between. Germline assignment: CDR1 GTSNPN and CDR2 SVGIG (reference sequence). CDR3 length equals 15 residues. The CDR3 is CAWGETGSSGNTIYF. In DNA form, the CDR3 reads TGTGCCTGGGGGGAGACCGGGAGCTCTGGAAACACCATATATTTT. The full variable domain, with the rest looked up from reference TRBV30 and TRBJ1-3, is SQTIHQWPATLVQPVGSPLSLECTVEGTSNPNLYWYRQAAGRGLQLLFYSVGIGQISSEVPQNLSASRPQDRQFILSSKKLLLSDSGFYLCAWGETGSSGNTIYFGEGSWLTVV.

The count of this clone is one. The rearrangement links TRBV25-1 to TRBJ2-1; D may be TRBD2 (5 bases). This CDR3 is built from 15 residues. Deletions cut 8 bases from V and 7 bases from J, with 21 bases between. The germline V gene encodes CDR1 MGHDK and CDR2 SYGVNS. This CDR3 is CASSPGLRPGNEQFF. CDR3 nucleotide sequence: TGTGCCAGCTCCCCCGGACTCCGCCCGGGGAATGAGCAGTTCTTC.

This clone was seen more than once but under ten times. The chain combines TRBV15 with TRBJ1-1, with D uncertain. V was pared by 0 bases and J by 1 base, with 9 bases between. The CDR3 runs 15 residues. From germline, CDR1 is LNHNV and CDR2 YYDKDF (reference sequence). The CDR3 sequence is CATSRDRQSNTEAFF. The DNA of the CDR3 is TGTGCCACCAGCAGAGACAGGCAGTCGAACACTGAAGCTTTCTTT.